Presented here are 10 T cell receptor beta chains from one specimen sequenced in a study of radiation and T cells in renal cell carcinoma. Time point indicated: blood 4 weeks post-SBRT, at nephrectomy. Noted treatment: 15 Gy SBRT to primary tumor, nephrectomy 4 weeks later. Produced via immunoSEQ multiplex PCR; TCRdb's table is partial and in-frame only. The data show about 90,000 clones, about 82% seen once. This sample comprised blood, obtained from a patient whose treatment included radiotherapy and nephrectomy. These receptors were collected from a man aged 50 to 59 with renal cell carcinoma.

V and J are TRBV11-2 and TRBJ1-1, with 8 nucleotides matching TRBD1. The V gene end was trimmed by 3 bases and the J gene end by 9 bases; junction bases not matched to a gene: 6. The germline CDR1 and CDR2 sequences are SGHAT and FQNNGV. This CDR3 comprises 13 residues. The CDR3 protein is CASSLLTGGQAFF. CDR3 DNA sequence: TGTGCCAGCAGCTTGTTAACAGGGGGGCAAGCTTTCTTT.

The V call is TRBV10-3, the J call TRBJ2-3, with D maybe TRBD2 (7 bases). Trimming left V 4 bases short and J 3 bases short, with 17 bases between. The CDR3 loop spans 16 amino acids. CDR1 is ENHRY and CDR2 is SYGVKD in the germline V gene. CDR3 sequence reads: CAISGGGRRETDTQYF. CDR3 sequence (DNA): TGTGCCATCAGTGGGGGGGGGCGGAGAGAAACAGATACGCAGTATTTT.

The chain employs TRBV27 and TRBJ2-1; TRBD1 matches at 7 bases. CDR1 is MNHEY, CDR2 SMNVEV, per germline (reference sequence). The CDR3 loop spans 15 amino acids. Trimming at V came to 7 bases and at J to 3 bases, leaving 9 bases not matched to a gene. This CDR3 is CASNHRRQGYNEQFF. CDR3 nucleotides: TGTGCCAGCAACCACAGACGACAGGGCTACAATGAGCAGTTCTTC.

The chain has TRBV10-3 and TRBJ2-5; no clear D gene. This CDR3 has 13 amino acids. Germline V lookup: CDR1 ENHRY, CDR2 SYGVKD. Trimming took 1 base from V and 2 from J, leaving 5 bases between them. In nucleotides, the CDR3 is TGTGCCATCAGTGAGTTGAAACAAGAGACCCAGTACTTC. As protein: CAISELKQETQYF.

This chain connects TRBV11-2 to TRBJ2-7; no firm D call. The germline V and J ends were trimmed by 6 bases and 1 base, with 13 bases remaining between them. Germline CDR1 is SGHAT and CDR2 is FQNNGV. CDR3 length equals 14 residues. The CDR3 region is CASSSNRVSYEQYF. DNA for the CDR3: TGTGCCAGCAGTTCTAACCGGGTTTCCTACGAGCAGTACTTC.

The chain is built from TRBV18 and TRBJ2-7; perhaps TRBD1 as D (6 bases). The CDR3 contains 13 residues. The germline V gene has CDR1 KGHSH and CDR2 LQKENI. V was cut by 6 bases and J by 4 bases, with 13 bases left in between. The CDR3 spells CASSAGTQYEQYF. The CDR3 bases are TGTGCCAGCTCCGCCGGGACACAATACGAGCAGTACTTC.

The gene calls are TRBV5-4 and TRBJ2-2; no reliable D call. The CDR3 consists of 13 residues. Trimming took 4 bases from V and 6 from J, leaving 10 bases between them. Germline V lookup: CDR1 SGHNT, CDR2 YYREEE (reference sequence). The CDR3 nucleotides read TGTGCCAGCAGCCCCCCCTTAGCCGGGGAGCTGTTTTTT. Its translation is CASSPPLAGELFF.

This chain links TRBV6-1 with TRBJ2-7; D is uncertain. V lost 4 bases to trimming and J lost 7 bases, with 8 bases between them. The CDR3 has 11 amino acids. In germline, CDR1 is MNHNS, CDR2 SASEGT. The CDR3 nucleotides read TGTGCCAGCAGTGGGCCCTTTGAGCAGTACTTC. It specifies CASSGPFEQYF.

The gene calls are TRBV6-5 and TRBJ2-7; possibly TRBD1 for D (5 bases). V was pared by 1 base and J by 3 bases, with 10 bases between. From germline, CDR1 is MNHEY and CDR2 SVGAGI. The CDR3 runs to 14 residues. The CDR3 DNA reads TGTGCCAGCAGTTACTGGGGCAGGAGCTACGAGCAGTACTTC. It yields the protein CASSYWGRSYEQYF.

The J gene is TRBJ2-1, the V gene TRBV7-9; D is unclear. The CDR3 length is 13 residues. Germline assignment: CDR1 SEHNR and CDR2 FQNEAQ (reference sequence). The V end lost 5 bases, the J end lost 6 bases, and 11 bases lay between the germline ends. The CDR3 nucleotides read TGTGCCAGCAGCCACCCCAACGGCAATGAGCAGTTCTTC. This translates into CASSHPNGNEQFF.